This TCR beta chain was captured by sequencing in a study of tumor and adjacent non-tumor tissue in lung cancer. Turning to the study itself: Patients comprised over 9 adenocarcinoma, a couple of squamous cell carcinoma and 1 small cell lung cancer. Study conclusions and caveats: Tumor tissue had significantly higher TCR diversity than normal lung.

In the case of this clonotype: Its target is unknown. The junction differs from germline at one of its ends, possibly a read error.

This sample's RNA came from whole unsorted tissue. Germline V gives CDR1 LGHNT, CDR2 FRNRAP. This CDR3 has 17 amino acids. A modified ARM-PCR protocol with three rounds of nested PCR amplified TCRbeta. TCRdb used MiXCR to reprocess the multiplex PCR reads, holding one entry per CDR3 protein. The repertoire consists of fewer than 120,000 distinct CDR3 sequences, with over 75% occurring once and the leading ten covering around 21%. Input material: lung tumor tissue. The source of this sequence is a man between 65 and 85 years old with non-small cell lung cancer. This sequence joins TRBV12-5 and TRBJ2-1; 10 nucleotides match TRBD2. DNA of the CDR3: TGTACTAGTGGTTCGAAACTAGCGGGGAGCCCCTCGGGTGAGCAGTTCTTC. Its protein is CTSGSKLAGSPSGEQFF.